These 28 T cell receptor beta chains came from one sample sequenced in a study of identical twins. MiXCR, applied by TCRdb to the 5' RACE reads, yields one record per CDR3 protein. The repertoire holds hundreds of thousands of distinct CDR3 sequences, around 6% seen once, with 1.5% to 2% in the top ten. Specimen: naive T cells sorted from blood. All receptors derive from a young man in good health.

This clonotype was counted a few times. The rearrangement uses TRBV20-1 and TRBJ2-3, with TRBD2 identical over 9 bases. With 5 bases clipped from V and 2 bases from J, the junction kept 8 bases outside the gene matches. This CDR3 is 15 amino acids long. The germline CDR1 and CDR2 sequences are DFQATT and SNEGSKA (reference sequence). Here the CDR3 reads CSAAGGAGFTDTQYF. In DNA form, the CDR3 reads TGCAGTGCTGCGGGAGGGGCGGGATTCACAGATACGCAGTATTTT.

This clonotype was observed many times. CDR3 region: CASSLDLTTGNTIYF. DNA for the CDR3: TGCGCCAGCAGCTTGGATCTTACTACTGGAAACACCATATATTTT. This chain connects TRBV5-1 to TRBJ1-3; D gene unclear. Trimming removed 0 bases at V and 2 bases at J, with 9 bases between. The CDR3 is 15 amino acids. Germline CDR1 is SGHRS and CDR2 is YFSETQ.

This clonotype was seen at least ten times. This chain's CDR3 is CASISDTGELFF. The CDR3 DNA follows: TGTGCCAGCATTTCGGACACCGGGGAGCTGTTTTTT. V usage is TRBV25-1 and J usage is TRBJ2-2; D is ambiguous. Germline-derived CDR1 and CDR2 are MGHDK and SYGVNS. The CDR3 spans 12 residues. V shed 7 bases and J shed 3 bases, with 6 bases lying between them. The entire variable domain, with the rest obtained from reference TRBV25-1 and TRBJ2-2, is as follows: EADIYQTPRYLVIGTGKKITLECSQTMGHDKMYWYQQDPGMELHLIHYSYGVNSTEKGDLSSESTVSRIRTEHFPLTLESARPSHTSQYLCASISDTGELFFGEGSRLTVL.

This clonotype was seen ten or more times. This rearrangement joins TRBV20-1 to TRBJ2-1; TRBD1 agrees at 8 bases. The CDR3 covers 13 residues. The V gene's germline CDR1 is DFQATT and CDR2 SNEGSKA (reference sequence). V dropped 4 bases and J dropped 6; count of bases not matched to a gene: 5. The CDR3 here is CSATTTGVNEQFF. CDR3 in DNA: TGCAGTGCTACAACGACAGGGGTCAATGAGCAGTTCTTC.

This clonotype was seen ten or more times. CDR3 in amino acids: CASSYNSGSSGGELFF. CDR3 sequence (DNA): TGTGCCAGCAGTTATAATAGCGGGAGCTCCGGCGGGGAGCTGTTTTTT. This chain links TRBV6-5 with TRBJ2-2; TRBD2 aligns across 9 bases. Looked up from germline, CDR1 is MNHEY and CDR2 is SVGAGI. V was pared by 3 bases and J by 7 bases, with 9 bases of the junction left unmatched. The CDR3 spans 16 residues.

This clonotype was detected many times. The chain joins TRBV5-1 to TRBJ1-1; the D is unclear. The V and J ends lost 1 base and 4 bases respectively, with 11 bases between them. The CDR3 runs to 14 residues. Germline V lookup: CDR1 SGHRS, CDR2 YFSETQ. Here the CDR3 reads CASSLQWEGTEAFF. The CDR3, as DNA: TGCGCCAGCAGCTTGCAGTGGGAGGGCACTGAAGCTTTCTTT.

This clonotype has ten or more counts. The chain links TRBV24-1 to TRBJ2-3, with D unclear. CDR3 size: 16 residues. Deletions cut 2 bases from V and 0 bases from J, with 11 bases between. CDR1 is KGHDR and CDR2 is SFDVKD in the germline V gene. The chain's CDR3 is CATSDSRATSTDTQYF. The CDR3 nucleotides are TGTGCCACCAGTGATTCGAGAGCGACGAGCACAGATACGCAGTATTTT.

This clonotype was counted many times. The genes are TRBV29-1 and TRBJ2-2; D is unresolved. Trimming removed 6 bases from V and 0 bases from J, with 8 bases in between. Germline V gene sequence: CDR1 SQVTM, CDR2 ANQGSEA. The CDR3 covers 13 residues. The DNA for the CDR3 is TGCAGCGTAGACACTTCGAACACCGGGGAGCTGTTTTTT. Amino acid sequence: CSVDTSNTGELFF.

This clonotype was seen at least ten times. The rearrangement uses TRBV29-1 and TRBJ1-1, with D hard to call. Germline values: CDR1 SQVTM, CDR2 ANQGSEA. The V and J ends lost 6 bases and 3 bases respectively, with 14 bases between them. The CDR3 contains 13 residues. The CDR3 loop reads CSVDGPIHTEAFF. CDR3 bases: TGCAGCGTCGATGGACCCATTCACACTGAAGCTTTCTTT. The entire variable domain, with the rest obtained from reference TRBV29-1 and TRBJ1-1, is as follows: SAVISQKPSRDICQRGTSLTIQCQVDSQVTMMFWYRQQPGQSLTLIATANQGSEATYESGFVIDKFPISRPNLTFSTLTVSNMSPEDSSIYLCSVDGPIHTEAFFGQGTRLTVV.

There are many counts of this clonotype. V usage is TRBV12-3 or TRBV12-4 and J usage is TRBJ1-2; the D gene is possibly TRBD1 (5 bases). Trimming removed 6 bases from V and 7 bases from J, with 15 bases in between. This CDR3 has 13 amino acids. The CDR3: CASRPVQAGGYTF. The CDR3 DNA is TGTGCCAGCAGACCAGTACAGGCCGGTGGCTACACCTTC.

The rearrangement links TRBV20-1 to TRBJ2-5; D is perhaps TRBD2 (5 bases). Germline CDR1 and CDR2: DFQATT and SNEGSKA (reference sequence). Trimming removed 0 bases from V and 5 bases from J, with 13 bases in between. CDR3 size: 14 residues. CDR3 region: CSARDFSVEETQYF. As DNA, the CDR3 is TGCAGTGCTAGAGACTTTAGCGTGGAGGAGACCCAGTACTTC.

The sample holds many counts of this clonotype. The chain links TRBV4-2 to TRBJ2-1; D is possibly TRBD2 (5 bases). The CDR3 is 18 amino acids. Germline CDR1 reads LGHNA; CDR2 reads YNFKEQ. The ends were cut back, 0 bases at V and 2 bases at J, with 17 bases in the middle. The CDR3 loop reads CASSQDSPKLATYNEQFF. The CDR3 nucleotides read TGTGCCAGCAGCCAAGATTCCCCTAAGCTAGCCACCTACAATGAGCAGTTCTTC.

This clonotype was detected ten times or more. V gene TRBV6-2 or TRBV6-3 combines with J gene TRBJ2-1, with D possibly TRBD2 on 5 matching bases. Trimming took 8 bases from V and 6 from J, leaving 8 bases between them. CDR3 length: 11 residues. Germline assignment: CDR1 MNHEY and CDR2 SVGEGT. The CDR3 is CASGRPNEQFF. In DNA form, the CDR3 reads TGTGCCAGCGGGAGACCCAATGAGCAGTTCTTC.

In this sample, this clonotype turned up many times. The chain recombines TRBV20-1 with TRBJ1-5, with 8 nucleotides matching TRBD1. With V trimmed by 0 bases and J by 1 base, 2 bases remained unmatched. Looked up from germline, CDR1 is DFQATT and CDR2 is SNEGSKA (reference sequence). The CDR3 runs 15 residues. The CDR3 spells CSARDRTGSNQPQHF. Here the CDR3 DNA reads TGCAGTGCTAGAGATAGGACAGGGAGCAATCAGCCCCAGCATTTT.

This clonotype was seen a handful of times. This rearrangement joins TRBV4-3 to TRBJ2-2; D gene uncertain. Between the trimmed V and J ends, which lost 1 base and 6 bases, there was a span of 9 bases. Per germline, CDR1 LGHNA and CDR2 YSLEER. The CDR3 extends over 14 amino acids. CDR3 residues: CASSQAWVAGELFF. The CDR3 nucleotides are TGCGCCAGCAGCCAAGCGTGGGTTGCCGGGGAGCTGTTTTTT.

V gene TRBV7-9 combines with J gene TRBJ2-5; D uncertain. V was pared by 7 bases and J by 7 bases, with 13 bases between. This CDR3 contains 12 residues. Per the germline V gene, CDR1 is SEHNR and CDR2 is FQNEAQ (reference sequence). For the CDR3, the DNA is TGTGCCAGCACCGCACCAAATGGGACCCAGTACTTC. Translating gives CASTAPNGTQYF.

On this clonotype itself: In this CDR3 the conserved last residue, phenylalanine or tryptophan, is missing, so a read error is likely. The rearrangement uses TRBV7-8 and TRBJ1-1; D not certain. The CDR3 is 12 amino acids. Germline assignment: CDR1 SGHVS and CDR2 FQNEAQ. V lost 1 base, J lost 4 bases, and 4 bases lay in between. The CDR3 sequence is CASSLDGTEAFC. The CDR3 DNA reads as TGTGCCAGCAGCTTAGATGGCACTGAAGCTTTCTGT.

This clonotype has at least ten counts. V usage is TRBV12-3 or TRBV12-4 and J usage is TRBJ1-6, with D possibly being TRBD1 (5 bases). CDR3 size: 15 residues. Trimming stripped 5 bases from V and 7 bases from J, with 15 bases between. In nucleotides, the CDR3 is TGTGCCAGCAGTCCACCCGGACAATCGAATTCACCCCTCCACTTT. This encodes CASSPPGQSNSPLHF.

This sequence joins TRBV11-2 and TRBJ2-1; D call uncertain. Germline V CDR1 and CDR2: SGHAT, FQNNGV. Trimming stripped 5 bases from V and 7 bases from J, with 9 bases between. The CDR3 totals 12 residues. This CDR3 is CASSNQANEQFF. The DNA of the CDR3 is TGTGCCAGCAGCAATCAGGCGAATGAGCAGTTCTTC.

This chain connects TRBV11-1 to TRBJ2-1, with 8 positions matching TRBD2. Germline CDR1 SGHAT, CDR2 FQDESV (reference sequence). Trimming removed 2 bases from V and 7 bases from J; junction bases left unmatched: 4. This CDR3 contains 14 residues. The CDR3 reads CASSLREGRNEQFF. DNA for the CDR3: TGTGCCAGCAGCTTACGGGAGGGCCGTAATGAGCAGTTCTTC.

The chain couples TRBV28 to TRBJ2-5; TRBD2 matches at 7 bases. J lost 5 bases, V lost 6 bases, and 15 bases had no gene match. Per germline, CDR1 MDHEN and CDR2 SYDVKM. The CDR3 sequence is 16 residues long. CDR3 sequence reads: CASSSGAGEAGETQYF. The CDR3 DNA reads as TGTGCCAGCAGCTCCGGCGCGGGGGAGGCGGGCGAGACCCAGTACTTC.

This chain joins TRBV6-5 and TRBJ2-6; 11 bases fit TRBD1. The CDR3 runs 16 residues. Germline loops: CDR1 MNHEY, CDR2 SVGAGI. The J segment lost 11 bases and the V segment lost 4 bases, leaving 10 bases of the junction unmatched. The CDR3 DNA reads TGTGCCAGCAGTTCCAGCCCGGGACAGGGGGGTGACGTCCTGACTTTC. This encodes CASSSSPGQGGDVLTF.

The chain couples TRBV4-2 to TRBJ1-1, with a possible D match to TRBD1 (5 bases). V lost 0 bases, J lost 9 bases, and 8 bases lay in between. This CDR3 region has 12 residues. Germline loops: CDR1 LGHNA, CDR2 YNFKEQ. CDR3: CASSQDRAQAFF. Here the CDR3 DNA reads TGTGCCAGCAGCCAAGACAGGGCTCAAGCTTTCTTT.

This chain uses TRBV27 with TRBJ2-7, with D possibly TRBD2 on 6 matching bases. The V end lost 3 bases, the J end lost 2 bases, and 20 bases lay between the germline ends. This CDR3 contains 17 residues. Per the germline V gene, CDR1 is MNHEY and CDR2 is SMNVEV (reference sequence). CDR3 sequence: CASSFAGRAGDPYEQYF. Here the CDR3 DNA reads TGTGCCAGCAGTTTTGCTGGGCGAGCGGGTGACCCCTACGAGCAGTACTTC.

In DNA form, the CDR3 reads TGTGCCAGCAGTTTAAGGGGGGCCCCGAACACCGGGGAGCTGTTTTTT. It translates to CASSLRGAPNTGELFF. The rearrangement uses TRBV12-3 or TRBV12-4 and TRBJ2-2; perhaps D is TRBD1 or TRBD2 (6 bases each). The V end lost 2 bases, the J end lost 0 bases, and 10 bases lay between the germline ends. CDR3 length: 16 residues.

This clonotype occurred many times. The CDR3 DNA follows: TGTGCCAGCAGAGGCGGGGGTGGGCAGCCCCAGCATTTT. This encodes CASRGGGGQPQHF. The chain links TRBV12-3 or TRBV12-4 to TRBJ1-5, with a weak D call TRBD1 (5 bases). CDR3 length: 13 amino acids. Trimming pared 6 bases from V and 7 bases from J, leaving 13 bases between.

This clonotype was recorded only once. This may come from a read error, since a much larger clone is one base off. CDR3: CASSFRLGPNTRYF. CDR3 nucleotides: TGTGCCAGCAGTTTCAGGTTGGGGCCAAATACGCGGTATTTT. The chain has TRBV12-3 or TRBV12-4 and TRBJ2-3, with a possible D match to TRBD1 (5 bases). This CDR3 has 14 amino acids.

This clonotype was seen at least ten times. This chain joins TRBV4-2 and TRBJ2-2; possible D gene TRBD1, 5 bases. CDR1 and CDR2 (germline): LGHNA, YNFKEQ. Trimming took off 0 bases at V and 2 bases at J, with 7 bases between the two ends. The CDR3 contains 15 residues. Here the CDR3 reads CASSQDGANTGELFF. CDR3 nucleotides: TGTGCCAGCAGCCAAGATGGGGCTAACACCGGGGAGCTGTTTTTT.